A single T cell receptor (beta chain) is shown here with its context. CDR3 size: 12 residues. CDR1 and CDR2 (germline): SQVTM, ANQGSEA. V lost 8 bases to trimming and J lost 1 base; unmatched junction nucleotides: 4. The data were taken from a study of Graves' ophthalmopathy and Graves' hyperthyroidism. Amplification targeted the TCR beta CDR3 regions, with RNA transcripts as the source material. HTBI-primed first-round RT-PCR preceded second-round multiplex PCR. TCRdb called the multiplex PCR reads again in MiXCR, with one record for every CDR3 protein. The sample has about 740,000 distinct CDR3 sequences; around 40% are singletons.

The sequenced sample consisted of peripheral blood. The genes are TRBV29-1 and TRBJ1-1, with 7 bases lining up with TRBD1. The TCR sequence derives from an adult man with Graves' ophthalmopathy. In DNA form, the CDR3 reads TGCAGCCCACGGACAGGGAACACTGAAGCTTTCTTT. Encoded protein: CSPRTGNTEAFF.